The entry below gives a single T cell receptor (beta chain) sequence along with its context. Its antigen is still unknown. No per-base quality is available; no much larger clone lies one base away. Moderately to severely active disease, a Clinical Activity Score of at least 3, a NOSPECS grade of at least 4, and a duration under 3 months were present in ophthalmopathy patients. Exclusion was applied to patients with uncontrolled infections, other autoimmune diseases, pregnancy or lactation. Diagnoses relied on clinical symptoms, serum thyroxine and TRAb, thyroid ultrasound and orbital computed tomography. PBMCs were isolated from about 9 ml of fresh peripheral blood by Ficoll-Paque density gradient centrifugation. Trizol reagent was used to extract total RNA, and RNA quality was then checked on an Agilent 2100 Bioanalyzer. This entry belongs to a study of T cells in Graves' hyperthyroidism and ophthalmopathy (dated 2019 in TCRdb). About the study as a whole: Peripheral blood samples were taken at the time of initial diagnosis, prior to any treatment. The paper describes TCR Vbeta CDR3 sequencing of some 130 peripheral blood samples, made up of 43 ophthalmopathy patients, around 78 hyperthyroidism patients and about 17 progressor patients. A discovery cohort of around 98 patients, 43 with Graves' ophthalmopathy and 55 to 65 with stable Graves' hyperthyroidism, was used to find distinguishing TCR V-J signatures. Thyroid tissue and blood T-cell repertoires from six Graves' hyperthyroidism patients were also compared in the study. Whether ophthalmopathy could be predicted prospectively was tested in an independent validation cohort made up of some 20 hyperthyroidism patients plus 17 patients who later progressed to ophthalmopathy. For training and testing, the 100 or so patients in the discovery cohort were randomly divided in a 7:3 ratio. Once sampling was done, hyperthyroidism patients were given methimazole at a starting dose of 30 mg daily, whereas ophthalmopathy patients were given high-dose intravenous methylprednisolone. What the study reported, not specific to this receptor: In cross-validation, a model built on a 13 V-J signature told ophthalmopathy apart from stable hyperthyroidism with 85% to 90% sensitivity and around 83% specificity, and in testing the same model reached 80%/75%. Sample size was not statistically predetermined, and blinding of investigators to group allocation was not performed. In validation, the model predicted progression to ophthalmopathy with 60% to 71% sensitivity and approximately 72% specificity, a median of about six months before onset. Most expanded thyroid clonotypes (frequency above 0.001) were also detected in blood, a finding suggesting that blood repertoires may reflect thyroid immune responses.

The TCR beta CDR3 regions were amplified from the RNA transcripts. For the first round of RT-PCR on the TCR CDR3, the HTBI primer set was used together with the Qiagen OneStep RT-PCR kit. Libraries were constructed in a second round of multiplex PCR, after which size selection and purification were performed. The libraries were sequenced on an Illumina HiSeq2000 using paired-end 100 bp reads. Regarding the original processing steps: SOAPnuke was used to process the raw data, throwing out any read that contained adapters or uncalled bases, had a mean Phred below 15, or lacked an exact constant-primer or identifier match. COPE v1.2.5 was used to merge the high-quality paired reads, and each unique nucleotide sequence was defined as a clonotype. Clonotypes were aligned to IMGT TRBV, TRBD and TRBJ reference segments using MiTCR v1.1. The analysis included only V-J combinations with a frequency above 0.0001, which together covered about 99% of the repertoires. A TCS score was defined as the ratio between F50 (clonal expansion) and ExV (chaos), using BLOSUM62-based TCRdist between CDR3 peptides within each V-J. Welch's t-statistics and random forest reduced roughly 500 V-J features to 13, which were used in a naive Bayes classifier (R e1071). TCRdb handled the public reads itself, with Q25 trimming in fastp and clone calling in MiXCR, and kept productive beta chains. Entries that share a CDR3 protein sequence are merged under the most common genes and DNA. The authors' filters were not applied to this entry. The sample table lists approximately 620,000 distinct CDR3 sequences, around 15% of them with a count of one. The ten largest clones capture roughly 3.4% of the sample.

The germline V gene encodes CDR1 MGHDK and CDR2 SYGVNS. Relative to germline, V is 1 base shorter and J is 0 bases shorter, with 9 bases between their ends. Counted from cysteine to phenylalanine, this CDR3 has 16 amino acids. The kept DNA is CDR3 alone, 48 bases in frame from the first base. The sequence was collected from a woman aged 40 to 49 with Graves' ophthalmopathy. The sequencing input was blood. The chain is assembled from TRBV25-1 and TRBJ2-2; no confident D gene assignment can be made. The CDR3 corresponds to CASSEFLRSNTGELFF. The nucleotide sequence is TGTGCCAGCAGTGAATTTTTGCGATCGAACACCGGGGAGCTGTTTTTT.